The 20 T cell receptor beta chains listed next were all sequenced from one sample in a study of shared clonotypes between healthy human individuals. The repertoire was sequenced with immunoSEQ multiplex PCR; TCRdb's copy has only in-frame clones and lacks some. The sample includes around 2,000,000 clones, approximately 94% of them seen just once. Naive CD8 cells lacked CD45RO, underwent positive selection for CCR7 and left out terminally differentiated effector memory CD45RA+ cells. Sample: naive CD8+ T cells from PBMCs. Source of these receptors: a man in his late teens or twenties in good health. Some clones in this sample may be carry-over from other donors' samples.

V and J are TRBV18 and TRBJ2-7; the match to TRBD1 covers 9 bases. V lost 3 bases, J lost 3 bases, and 6 bases stayed unmatched. The CDR3 loop spans 15 amino acids. CDR1 KGHSH and CDR2 LQKENI come from the germline V gene. The CDR3 loop reads CASSPRDREGYEQYF. The CDR3 DNA reads as TGTGCCAGCTCACCGCGGGACAGGGAGGGCTACGAGCAGTACTTC. The variable domain in full, with the rest retrieved from reference TRBV18 and TRBJ2-7, is NAGVMQNPRHLVRRRGQEARLRCSPMKGHSHVYWYRQLPEEGLKFMVYLQKENIIDESGMPKERFSAEFPKEGPSILRIQQVVRGDSAAYFCASSPRDREGYEQYFGPGTRLTVT.

This rearrangement joins TRBV7-9 to TRBJ1-5; 9 bases map to TRBD1. This CDR3 has 13 amino acids. Germline V gene lookup returns CDR1 SEHNR and CDR2 FQNEAQ (reference sequence). Losses at the gene ends were 3 bases for V and 9 bases for J; bases not matched to a gene: 3. The CDR3 sequence is CASSFGTGRPQHF. CDR3 bases: TGTGCCAGCAGCTTCGGGACAGGGCGGCCCCAGCATTTT.

V usage is TRBV6-5 and J usage is TRBJ2-7, with TRBD2 matching over 11 bases. This CDR3 spans 16 amino acids. Trimming at V came to 0 bases and at J to 1 base, leaving 2 bases not matched to a gene. CDR1 MNHEY and CDR2 SVGAGI come from the germline V gene. CDR3 residues: CASSYSLAGGSYEQYF. In DNA, the CDR3 is TGTGCCAGCAGTTACTCATTAGCGGGAGGGTCCTACGAGCAGTACTTC.

This chain joins TRBV4-1 and TRBJ2-3, with D possibly matching TRBD2 (5 bases). V was cut by 3 bases and J by 5 bases, with 18 bases left in between. The length of the CDR3 is 16 residues. Germline V gives CDR1 MGHRA, CDR2 YSYEKL. CDR3 nucleotide sequence: TGCGCCAGCAGCCATCCCCGGGAAGGCGGTTTAGATACGCAGTATTTT. It encodes CASSHPREGGLDTQYF.

This clone has only one observation. The same CDR3 is also encoded by other DNA sequences in this sample. V and J are TRBV11-2 and TRBJ2-7; 7 bases are shared with TRBD2. The CDR3 totals 15 residues. The germline V gene has CDR1 SGHAT and CDR2 FQNNGV. V lost 1 base to trimming and J lost 0 bases; unmatched junction nucleotides: 3. CDR3 protein: CASSLGASGSYEQYF. For the CDR3, the DNA is TGTGCCAGCAGCTTAGGGGCTAGCGGCTCCTACGAGCAGTACTTC.

Worth noting for this clone: Other nucleotide sequences in the sample specify the same CDR3. This chain links TRBV7-9 with TRBJ2-7; 7 bases are a match to TRBD1. V lost 2 bases to trimming and J lost 2 bases; unmatched junction nucleotides: 3. CDR1 is SEHNR and CDR2 is FQNEAQ in the germline V gene (reference sequence). There are 14 residues in the CDR3. CDR3 coding DNA: TGTGCCAGCAGCTTATCGGGACAGCCCTACGAGCAGTACTTC. Its protein is CASSLSGQPYEQYF.

The chain combines TRBV27 with TRBJ2-7; D call uncertain. The ends were cut back, 9 bases at V and 2 bases at J, with 17 bases in the middle. The CDR3 spans 14 residues. The V gene's germline CDR1 is MNHEY and CDR2 SMNVEV (reference sequence). Here the CDR3 DNA reads TGTGCCAGTGCCCCGGCCGTTAGCACCTACGAGCAGTACTTC. Protein: CASAPAVSTYEQYF.

The chain is built from TRBV27 and TRBJ1-5; 8 positions agree with TRBD1. The CDR3 is made up of 15 amino acids. Germline lookup yields CDR1 MNHEY and CDR2 SMNVEV (reference sequence). V dropped 5 bases and J dropped 10; count of bases not matched to a gene: 13. In DNA, the CDR3 is TGTGCCAGCAGTCCTCAGGACAGGGCACCCTCCCCCCAGCATTTT. Its protein product is CASSPQDRAPSPQHF.

The CDR3 DNA follows: TGTGCCAGCAGTCCCCCGGCAACCGTGAACACTGAAGCTTTCTTT. Its protein product is CASSPPATVNTEAFF. V is TRBV28 and J is TRBJ1-1, with unresolved D. This CDR3 contains 15 residues. V lost 5 bases to trimming and J lost 0 bases, with 13 bases between them. The germline CDR1 and CDR2 sequences are MDHEN and SYDVKM.

The rearrangement uses TRBV29-1 and TRBJ1-2; 8 bases agree with TRBD1. J gave up 6 bases and V 3 bases, and 3 bases lay outside the gene matches. Germline-derived CDR1 and CDR2 are SQVTM and ANQGSEA. The CDR3 loop spans 12 amino acids. The CDR3 loop is CSVEAGGHGYTF. The CDR3, as DNA: TGCAGCGTTGAGGCAGGGGGCCATGGCTACACCTTC.

This chain uses TRBV29-1 with TRBJ2-7; D unclear. CDR3 size: 13 residues. Trimming removed 0 bases from V and 2 bases from J, with 8 bases in between. The germline CDR1 and CDR2 sequences are SQVTM and ANQGSEA. The CDR3 sequence is CSVEDHEAYEQYF. CDR3 coding DNA: TGCAGCGTTGAAGATCATGAGGCCTACGAGCAGTACTTC.

The rearrangement uses TRBV14 and TRBJ2-7; TRBD1 matches 9 bases. Looked up from germline, CDR1 is SGHDN and CDR2 is FVKESK. This CDR3 has 13 amino acids. Trimming cost V 4 bases and J 6 bases; bases outside gene matches: 4. The CDR3 reads CASSPQGAFEQYF. For the CDR3, the DNA is TGTGCCAGCAGCCCACAGGGGGCATTCGAGCAGTACTTC.

This chain links TRBV9 with TRBJ2-1; 7 nucleotides match TRBD1. This CDR3 comprises 15 residues. The germline CDR1 and CDR2 sequences are SGDLS and YYNGEE. Trimming removed 4 bases from V and 4 bases from J; junction bases left unmatched: 8. Written as DNA, the CDR3 is TGTGCCAGCAGCCCCTTTCCGGGACAGTACAATGAGCAGTTCTTC. Its translation: CASSPFPGQYNEQFF.

This chain uses TRBV29-1 with TRBJ1-2, with 9 bases that match TRBD1. The CDR3 consists of 13 residues. Germline CDR1 and CDR2: SQVTM and ANQGSEA. The V and J ends lost 7 bases and 2 bases, in that order; junction bases with no gene match: 5. CDR3 in amino acids: CSAKGQGNYGYTF. CDR3 coding DNA: TGCAGCGCAAAAGGACAGGGGAACTATGGCTACACCTTC.

The chain uses TRBV7-8 and TRBJ1-5; weak D call: TRBD1 (6 bases). CDR3 length equals 16 residues. CDR1 is SGHVS, CDR2 FQNEAQ, per germline. V gave up 3 bases and J gave up 0 bases, with 12 bases separating them. The CDR3 nucleotides are TGTGCCAGCAGCTTTTCAACAGGGATTAGCAATCAGCCCCAGCATTTT. Translation gives CASSFSTGISNQPQHF.

V and J are TRBV5-1 and TRBJ2-7, with TRBD2 matching over 14 bases. CDR3 length: 15 residues. V was pared by 3 bases and J by 7 bases, with 6 bases of the junction left unmatched. Germline V lookup: CDR1 SGHRS, CDR2 YFSETQ. In DNA, the CDR3 is TGCGCCAGCAGCTCCCGACTAGCGGGAGGGCCGGAGCAGTACTTC. The encoded protein is CASSSRLAGGPEQYF. Full variable domain (rest looked up from reference TRBV5-1 and TRBJ2-7): KAGVTQTPRYLIKTRGQQVTLSCSPISGHRSVSWYQQTPGQGLQFLFEYFSETQRNKGNFPGRFSGRQFSNSRSEMNVSTLELGDSALYLCASSSRLAGGPEQYFGPGTRLTVT.

The V and J genes are TRBV27 and TRBJ2-7; 7 bases match TRBD1. The CDR3 loop spans 16 amino acids. J gave up 2 bases and V 3 bases, and 10 bases lay outside the gene matches. The germline gives CDR1 MNHEY, CDR2 SMNVEV (reference sequence). For the CDR3, the DNA is TGTGCCAGCAGTTTCGTTTCGGCAGGGGGTGCCTACGAGCAGTACTTC. It specifies CASSFVSAGGAYEQYF.

The chain combines TRBV15 with TRBJ2-3; D unresolved. The CDR3 extends over 15 amino acids. Between the trimmed V and J ends, which lost 1 base and 0 bases, there was a span of 8 bases. From germline, CDR1 is LNHNV and CDR2 YYDKDF (reference sequence). CDR3: CATSRGDTSTDTQYF. CDR3 in DNA: TGTGCCACCAGCAGAGGAGACACTAGCACAGATACGCAGTATTTT.

This chain uses TRBV19 with TRBJ2-1, with TRBD2 identical over 11 bases. The CDR3 consists of 18 residues. From germline, CDR1 is LNHDA and CDR2 SQIVND (reference sequence). The V and J ends lost 1 base and 5 bases, in that order; junction bases with no gene match: 10. The CDR3 DNA is TGTGCCAGTAGTATAGCGCGCCCTAGCGGGAGGACCGACAATGAGCAGTTCTTC. Protein sequence: CASSIARPSGRTDNEQFF.

The chain uses TRBV11-2 and TRBJ1-5; unclear D gene. The CDR3 is 13 amino acids. V was pared by 0 bases and J by 9 bases, with 9 bases between. Germline V gene data show CDR1 as SGHAT and CDR2 as FQNNGV. The CDR3 nucleotides read TGTGCCAGCAGCTTAGATATAGGCCTGCCCCAGCATTTT. This codes for CASSLDIGLPQHF.